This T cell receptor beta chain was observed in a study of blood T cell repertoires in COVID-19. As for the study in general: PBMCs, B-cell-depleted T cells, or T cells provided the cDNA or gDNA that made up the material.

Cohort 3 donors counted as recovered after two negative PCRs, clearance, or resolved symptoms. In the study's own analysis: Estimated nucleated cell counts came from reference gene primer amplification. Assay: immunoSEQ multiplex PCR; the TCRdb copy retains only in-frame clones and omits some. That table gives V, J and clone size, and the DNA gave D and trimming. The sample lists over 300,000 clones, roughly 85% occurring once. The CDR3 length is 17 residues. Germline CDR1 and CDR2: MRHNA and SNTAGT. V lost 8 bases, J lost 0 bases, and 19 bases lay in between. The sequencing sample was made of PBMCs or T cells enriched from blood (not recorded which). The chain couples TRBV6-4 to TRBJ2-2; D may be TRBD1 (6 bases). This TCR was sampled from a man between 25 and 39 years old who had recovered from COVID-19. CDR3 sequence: CASSPDREFPNTGELFF. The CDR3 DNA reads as TGTGCCAGCTCCCCGGACAGAGAATTCCCGAACACCGGGGAGCTGTTTTTT.